These 24 T cell receptor beta chains came from one sample sequenced in a study of T cells in Graves' hyperthyroidism and ophthalmopathy. The TCR beta CDR3 regions underwent amplification using RNA transcripts as the source. Using the HTBI primer set, a first-round RT-PCR was run on the TCR CDR3. TCRdb used MiXCR to reprocess the multiplex PCR reads, holding one entry per CDR3 protein. The sample comprises about 350,000 distinct CDR3 sequences, around 15% of which are singletons, and roughly 19% rests with the top ten. The sequenced sample was blood. These receptors originate from a woman aged 55 to 70 with Graves' ophthalmopathy.

This clonotype has only a few counts. The chain joins TRBV15 to TRBJ2-1; D gene ambiguous. Looked up from germline, CDR1 is LNHNV and CDR2 is YYDKDF (reference sequence). This CDR3 comprises 13 residues. V was shortened by 4 bases and J by 9 bases, with 13 bases between the two germline ends. This CDR3 is CATSIVPDREQFF. CDR3 in DNA: TGTGCCACCAGCATAGTTCCTGATCGTGAGCAGTTCTTC. The entire variable domain, with the rest obtained from reference TRBV15 and TRBJ2-1, is as follows: DAMVIQNPRYQVTQFGKPVTLSCSQTLNHNVMYWYQQKSSQAPKLLFHYYDKDFNNEADTPDNFQSRRPNTSFCFLDIRSPGLGDTAMYLCATSIVPDREQFFGPGTRLTVL.

The chain employs TRBV7-9 and TRBJ2-5, with TRBD2 matching over 10 bases. This CDR3 comprises 17 residues. In germline, CDR1 is SEHNR, CDR2 FQNEAQ (reference sequence). CDR3 DNA: TGTGCTTTAGAACGGCGGCTAGCGGGAGTAGTACAAGAGACCCAGTACTTC. Translated, it gives CALERRLAGVVQETQYF.

The chain recombines TRBV18 with TRBJ1-2, with D possibly being TRBD1 (5 bases). Trimming removed 6 bases at V and 6 bases at J, with 23 bases between. Per germline, CDR1 KGHSH and CDR2 LQKENI. CDR3 length: 16 residues. The CDR3 region is CASSRAGALRGDGYTF. The CDR3 DNA follows: TGTGCCAGCTCTCGGGCAGGAGCCCTTCGAGGGGATGGCTACACCTTC.

The table lists this clonotype with many counts. The chain links TRBV30 to TRBJ2-2; the D gene could be TRBD1 or TRBD2 (5 bases each). The germline V gene encodes CDR1 GTSNPN and CDR2 SVGIG (reference sequence). The CDR3 runs to 15 residues. V was cut by 0 bases and J by 0 bases, with 8 bases left in between. The CDR3 DNA reads as TGTGCCTGGAGTGTTGAGGGGACGAACACCGGGGAGCTGTTTTTT. Its translation: CAWSVEGTNTGELFF.

As regards this clonotype: One end of the junction fails to match germline, which may point to a read error. The chain couples TRBV5-1 to TRBJ2-1; 9 positions agree with TRBD2. There are 15 residues in the CDR3. In germline, CDR1 is SGHRS, CDR2 YFSETQ. The chain's CDR3 is CVSSFSGSSYNEQFF. The CDR3 DNA follows: TGCGTCAGCAGCTTTAGCGGGAGCTCCTACAATGAGCAGTTCTTC.

The gene calls are TRBV7-2 and TRBJ1-2, with a possible D match to TRBD1 (5 bases). CDR1 is SGHTA, CDR2 FQGNSA, per germline. Trimming removed 5 bases at V and 6 bases at J, with 13 bases between. This CDR3 is built from 13 residues. The CDR3 is CASSPGTADGYTF. For the CDR3, the DNA is TGTGCCAGCAGCCCGGGGACGGCCGATGGCTACACCTTC.

The rearrangement joins TRBV28 to TRBJ2-7; 9 bases align to TRBD2. This CDR3 comprises 16 residues. CDR1 is MDHEN and CDR2 is SYDVKM in the germline V gene. J was trimmed by 3 bases and V by 5 bases; bases with no gene match: 11. CDR3: CASSAPGGRALYEQYF. Written as DNA, the CDR3 is TGTGCCAGCAGTGCCCCGGGCGGGAGGGCACTCTACGAGCAGTACTTC.

The chain uses TRBV7-9 and TRBJ2-4; 8 nucleotides agree with TRBD2. Germline V lookup: CDR1 SEHNR, CDR2 FQNEAQ (reference sequence). The CDR3 contains 17 residues. V was clipped by 5 bases and J by 2 bases; unmatched bases: 11. The CDR3 region is CASSRETSAGTKNIQYF. CDR3 nucleotides: TGTGCCAGCAGCCGAGAGACTAGCGCAGGAACCAAAAACATTCAGTACTTC.

In its sample, this clonotype was seen a few times. This chain uses TRBV30 with TRBJ1-2; D ambiguous. Germline V gives CDR1 GTSNPN, CDR2 SVGIG (reference sequence). CDR3 length: 12 amino acids. The V and J ends lost 0 bases and 1 base respectively, with 3 bases between them. The CDR3 DNA reads as TGTGCCTGGAGTGTTAGTAACTATGGCTACACCTTC. Translation: CAWSVSNYGYTF.

This clonotype was counted at least ten times. V gene TRBV11-2 combines with J gene TRBJ2-1; TRBD2 matches 7 bases. CDR3 length: 17 amino acids. Germline CDR1 SGHAT, CDR2 FQNNGV. DNA for the CDR3: TGTGCGACGAGAAGGCTAAGCGGGACCATATCCTACAATGAGCAGTTCTTC. Its protein is CATRRLSGTISYNEQFF.

At least ten counts were recorded for this clonotype. The chain carries TRBV5-1 and TRBJ2-5; TRBD2 matches 8 bases. This CDR3 comprises 15 residues. J was trimmed by 4 bases and V by 4 bases; bases with no gene match: 9. Germline CDR1 is SGHRS and CDR2 is YFSETQ. CDR3 sequence: CASSSNSGIGETQYF. CDR3 DNA: TGCGCCAGCAGCAGCAATAGCGGGATTGGAGAGACCCAGTACTTC. Full variable domain (missing parts from reference TRBV5-1 and TRBJ2-5): KAGVTQTPRYLIKTRGQQVTLSCSPISGHRSVSWYQQTPGQGLQFLFEYFSETQRNKGNFPGRFSGRQFSNSRSEMNVSTLELGDSALYLCASSSNSGIGETQYFGPGTRLLVL.

The chain uses TRBV27 and TRBJ2-7; D gene ambiguous. Germline V gene sequence: CDR1 MNHEY, CDR2 SMNVEV (reference sequence). Trimming shortened V by 4 bases and J by 2 bases, and 9 bases separated the two germline ends. The CDR3 runs to 13 residues. The CDR3 sequence is CASSSQTPYEQYF. CDR3 nucleotide sequence: TGTGCCAGCAGTTCACAAACGCCCTACGAGCAGTACTTC.

The sample holds many counts of this clonotype. The chain uses TRBV5-1 and TRBJ2-1; D not certain. The ends were cut back, 0 bases at V and 5 bases at J, with 9 bases in the middle. Germline CDR1 reads SGHRS; CDR2 reads YFSETQ. The CDR3 spans 14 residues. Here the CDR3 reads CASSLANMDNEQFF. CDR3 DNA sequence: TGCGCCAGCAGCTTGGCCAACATGGACAATGAGCAGTTCTTC.

In this sample, this clonotype turned up a few times. The V call is TRBV25-1, the J call TRBJ1-3, with TRBD1 matching over 8 bases. This CDR3 contains 16 residues. Germline CDR1 reads MGHDK; CDR2 reads SYGVNS. The trim removed 3 bases at V and 1 base at J, leaving 5 bases unmatched. The CDR3 here is CASSEGQGASGNTIYF. The CDR3 DNA sequence: TGTGCCAGCAGTGAGGGCCAGGGGGCTTCTGGAAACACCATATATTTT. Filled out from reference TRBV25-1 and TRBJ1-3, the complete variable domain reads EADIYQTPRYLVIGTGKKITLECSQTMGHDKMYWYQQDPGMELHLIHYSYGVNSTEKGDLSSESTVSRIRTEHFPLTLESARPSHTSQYLCASSEGQGASGNTIYFGEGSWLTVV.

This clonotype was seen at least ten times. The chain couples TRBV3-1 to TRBJ2-1, with 7 bases that match TRBD2. This CDR3 has 16 amino acids. The germline V gene encodes CDR1 LGHDT and CDR2 YNNKEL (reference sequence). Germline trimming cut 1 base from V and 7 bases from J; bases unmatched to any gene: 10. The CDR3 DNA reads as TGTGCCAGCAGCCAAGCATTGGCGCGGGAGAGGAATGAGCAGTTCTTC. Residues: CASSQALARERNEQFF.

The sample holds a few counts of this clonotype. V usage is TRBV30 and J usage is TRBJ1-6; D might be TRBD1 (5 bases). V lost 4 bases, J lost 4 bases, and 11 bases lay in between. The CDR3 covers 14 residues. Germline assignment: CDR1 GTSNPN and CDR2 SVGIG (reference sequence). The CDR3: CAWNPGRYNSPLHF. CDR3 coding DNA: TGTGCCTGGAACCCGGGACGGTATAATTCACCCCTCCACTTT.

This clonotype was counted between two and nine times. The chain employs TRBV28 and TRBJ2-3; the match to TRBD2 covers 11 bases. Germline CDR1 is MDHEN and CDR2 is SYDVKM. The CDR3 runs 16 residues. After removal of 4 bases from V and 1 base from J, the junction contained 4 bases not matched to a gene. The CDR3 sequence: CASSYSGRAGTDTQYF. The CDR3 DNA follows: TGTGCCAGCAGTTATAGCGGGAGGGCTGGCACAGATACGCAGTATTTT.

Concerning this clonotype itself: This may be a read error, as it is one base from a much larger clone. The chain couples TRBV28 to TRBJ2-3; no clear D. V was pared by 8 bases and J by 4 bases, with 7 bases between. The CDR3 runs 11 residues. CDR1 and CDR2 from the germline V gene are MDHEN and SYDVKM. CDR3 bases: TGTGCCAGCTTAAGGCCAGATACGCAGTATTTT. Protein: CASLRPDTQYF.

This clonotype was seen a handful of times. This chain connects TRBV20-1 to TRBJ1-1; TRBD1 is a possible D gene (5 bases). Germline CDR1 DFQATT, CDR2 SNEGSKA (reference sequence). The CDR3 runs to 14 residues. Trimming took off 4 bases at V and 3 bases at J, with 15 bases between the two ends. CDR3 coding DNA: TGCAGTGCTAAATCCGTGACAGCCTACACTGAAGCTTTCTTT. Translating it yields CSAKSVTAYTEAFF.

Regarding this clonotype: A read error may explain this, as a much larger clone is one base away. The chain is built from TRBV12-3 or TRBV12-4 and TRBJ2-2; 12 bases line up with TRBD2. CDR3 length: 18 amino acids. CDR3 nucleotide sequence: TGTGCCAGCAGTTTCTTCGGACTAGCGGGGCCGAACACCGGGGAGCTGCTTTTT. Translation gives CASSFFGLAGPNTGELLF.

There are a few counts of this clonotype. The rearrangement joins TRBV6-2 or TRBV6-3 to TRBJ2-5, with D possibly matching TRBD1 (5 bases). CDR3 length: 16 residues. The V end lost 0 bases, the J end lost 5 bases, and 16 bases lay between the germline ends. Germline loops: CDR1 MNHEY, CDR2 SVGEGT. CDR3 sequence (DNA): TGTGCCAGCAGTTACTCGAGTAGGCAGGGTGGGGAGACCCAGTACTTC. Its translation is CASSYSSRQGGETQYF.

This clonotype was picked up many times. The chain has TRBV2 and TRBJ2-3; 14 bases line up with TRBD2. V dropped 6 bases and J dropped 6; count of bases not matched to a gene: 8. The CDR3 has 16 amino acids. CDR1 is SNHLY and CDR2 is FYNNEI in the germline V gene. The CDR3 protein is CASRKGLAGGVDTQYF. CDR3 bases: TGTGCCAGCAGGAAAGGACTAGCGGGAGGTGTGGATACGCAGTATTTT.

Details on this clonotype: One end of the junction does not line up with germline, which may come from a read error. The chain carries TRBV5-1 and TRBJ1-6; no clear D. The CDR3 has 15 amino acids. The germline gives CDR1 SGHRS, CDR2 YFSETQ. The CDR3: CASSSTTNQRDSLHF. CDR3 bases: TGTGCCAGCAGCTCAACGACCAACCAGAGGGATTCCCTCCACTTT.

The chain carries TRBV20-1 and TRBJ2-1, with 7 bases identical to TRBD2. The germline V gene encodes CDR1 DFQATT and CDR2 SNEGSKA (reference sequence). V dropped 4 bases and J dropped 0; count of bases not matched to a gene: 3. The CDR3 spans 14 residues. The CDR3 sequence: CSAMPGGSYNEQFF. CDR3 DNA: TGCAGTGCTATGCCGGGGGGCTCCTACAATGAGCAGTTCTTC.